A selection of T cell receptor beta chains follows, all from one sample in a study of early T cells in non-severe SARS-CoV-2 infection. TCRdb reprocessed the 5' RACE reads via MiXCR and lists one record per CDR3 protein. The sample lists about 18,000 distinct CDR3 sequences; over 5% were seen once. What was sequenced was whole blood. The receptors originated from an adult who was a healthcare worker with PCR-confirmed SARS-CoV-2 infection or an uninfected control (not recorded which). Each CDR3 is given with its conserved first and last residue. The D gene is left open where the match is weak. Rows may omit the clone size; those that give it use once, few, many or a size class.

V	D	J	size	CDR3	DNA
TRBV5-1	.	TRBJ1-6	many	CASSLGVDSPLHF	TGCGCCAGCAGCTTGGGCGTAGATTCACCCCTCCACTTT
TRBV18	.	TRBJ2-5	many	CASSPADSIQETQYF	TGTGCCAGCTCACCGGCTGACAGTATCCAAGAGACCCAGTACTTC
TRBV7-2	.	TRBJ2-3	many	CASRRDGTQRADTQYF	TGTGCCAGCAGGCGAGACGGGACTCAAAGGGCAGATACGCAGTATTTT
TRBV30	TRBD1	TRBJ1-6	many	CAWAGTANSPLHF	TGTGCCTGGGCAGGGACAGCTAATTCACCCCTCCACTTT
TRBV6-1	.	TRBJ1-6	many	CASSDVRGLSPLHF	TGTGCCAGCAGTGATGTCAGGGGATTGTCACCCCTCCACTTT
TRBV20-1	TRBD2	TRBJ2-7	many	CSATGTSGSYEQYF	TGCAGTGCCACGGGGACTAGCGGGAGTTACGAGCAGTACTTC
TRBV6-2/TRBV6-3	.	TRBJ2-7	few	CASRRDTVFYEQYF	TGTGCCAGCCGTCGGGATACAGTTTTCTACGAGCAGTACTTC
TRBV4-2	.	TRBJ1-1	few	CASSQEREIGNTEAFF	TGTGCCAGCAGCCAAGAGAGGGAGATCGGGAACACTGAAGCTTTCTTT
TRBV30	.	TRBJ2-1	.	CAWGPLGRMSYNEQFF	TGTGCCTGGGGTCCCCTAGGTAGGATGTCCTACAATGAGCAGTTCTTC
TRBV12-3/TRBV12-4	TRBD2	TRBJ2-1	.	CASRASGGISYNEQFF	TGTGCCAGCAGGGCTAGCGGGGGCATTTCCTACAATGAGCAGTTCTTC
TRBV6-6	.	TRBJ2-2	many	CASSSGQRAGELFF	TGTGCCAGCAGTTCGGGACAGCGGGCCGGGGAGCTGTTTTTT
TRBV19	.	TRBJ2-3	many	CASTPVGTDTQYF	TGTGCCAGTACCCCCGTCGGCACAGATACGCAGTATTTT
TRBV11-2	.	TRBJ2-7	medium-sized	CASSPPQTGLYEQYF	TGTGCCAGCAGCCCCCCCCAGACCGGCCTCTACGAGCAGTACTTC
TRBV28	TRBD2	TRBJ2-5	many	CASSAWTSGRETQYF	TGTGCCAGCTCCGCTTGGACTAGCGGGAGAGAGACCCAGTACTTC
TRBV19	.	TRBJ1-5	many	CASRTGQLYNQPQHF	TGTGCCAGTAGGACCGGACAGTTATACAATCAGCCCCAGCATTTT
TRBV20-1	.	TRBJ1-2	many	CSASNSYGYTF	TGCAGTGCTAGTAACAGCTATGGCTACACCTTC
TRBV5-1	.	TRBJ2-5	many	CASSLIQETQYF	TGCGCCAGCAGCCTAATCCAAGAGACCCAGTACTTC
TRBV5-1	TRBD1	TRBJ1-1	many	CASSSRQGATEAFF	TGCGCCAGCAGCTCCCGACAGGGAGCGACTGAAGCTTTCTTT
TRBV5-6	.	TRBJ2-6	many	CASSFILSSGANVLTF	TGTGCCAGCAGCTTCATACTCTCATCCGGGGCCAACGTCCTGACTTTC
TRBV27	.	TRBJ1-1	many	CASSLSGGAWGTEAFF	TGTGCCAGCAGTTTATCGGGAGGGGCTTGGGGCACTGAAGCTTTCTTT
TRBV6-5	TRBD2	TRBJ2-7	many	CASRLGLAGDVEQYF	TGTGCCAGCAGACTCGGACTAGCGGGAGATGTCGAGCAGTACTTC
TRBV28	TRBD1	TRBJ1-4	many	CASKTGEDLGKLFF	TGTGCCAGCAAGACAGGGGAAGATCTGGGAAAACTGTTTTTT
TRBV28	TRBD1	TRBJ2-2	.	CASSLLGGRDRGHNTGELFF	TGTGCCAGCAGTTTATTGGGCGGAAGGGACAGGGGGCACAACACCGGGGAGCTGTTTTTT
TRBV7-2	TRBD1	TRBJ1-2	many	CASSRRTGNYGYTF	TGTGCCAGCAGCCGTCGGACAGGAAACTATGGCTACACCTTC
TRBV6-2/TRBV6-3	TRBD2	TRBJ2-7	many	CASSPPSGRGGEQYF	TGTGCCAGCAGTCCTCCTAGCGGGAGGGGAGGCGAGCAGTACTTC
TRBV30	.	TRBJ1-2	many	CALGPYGYTF	TGTGCCTTGGGACCCTATGGCTACACCTTC
TRBV11-2	.	TRBJ2-7	many	CASSLTGLASEQYF	TGTGCCAGCAGCCTGACGGGTCTAGCGTCCGAGCAGTACTTC
TRBV20-1	.	TRBJ1-2	many	CSARDLGRGTSPGHGYTF	TGCAGTGCTAGAGATTTGGGTAGAGGGACCTCCCCGGGGCATGGCTACACCTTC
TRBV29-1	TRBD1	TRBJ2-5	many	CSVETSGTEETQYF	TGCAGCGTCGAGACTTCCGGGACAGAAGAGACCCAGTACTTC
TRBV6-5	.	TRBJ2-1	many	CASSYSTGTYNEQFF	TGTGCCAGCAGTTACTCCACAGGGACCTACAATGAGCAGTTCTTC